This T cell receptor beta chain is from a study of molecular identifiers for immune sequencing clone quantification. Findings and limits, study-wide: Identical TCR molecules can share a barcode, and this sharing could underestimate highly expanded clone sizes.

TCRdb reprocessed the PCR reads with MiXCR, giving one entry per CDR3 protein. Among fewer than 350,000 distinct CDR3 sequences listed, about a fifth were seen once. Sorting was used to obtain naive CD8 T cells (CD8+CD4-CCR7+CD45RA+). This clonotype was detected ten times or more. Antigen specificity is unknown. This CDR3 is 12 amino acids long. Germline CDR1 and CDR2: LNHNV and YYDKDF (reference sequence). V was cut by 3 bases and J by 5 bases, with 8 bases left in between. What was sequenced was naive CD8+ T cells from blood, with Jurkat cell RNA spiked in. Subset described: FACS-sorted CD8+CD4-CCR7+CD45RA+ naive T cells. The genes are TRBV15 and TRBJ2-7; D is undetermined. The sequence came from a human donor in good health. Some libraries in this study had Jurkat cell RNA spiked in. CDR3 nucleotides: TGTGCCACCAGCAGGTATGGGGACGAGCAGTACTTC. Translated, it gives CATSRYGDEQYF.